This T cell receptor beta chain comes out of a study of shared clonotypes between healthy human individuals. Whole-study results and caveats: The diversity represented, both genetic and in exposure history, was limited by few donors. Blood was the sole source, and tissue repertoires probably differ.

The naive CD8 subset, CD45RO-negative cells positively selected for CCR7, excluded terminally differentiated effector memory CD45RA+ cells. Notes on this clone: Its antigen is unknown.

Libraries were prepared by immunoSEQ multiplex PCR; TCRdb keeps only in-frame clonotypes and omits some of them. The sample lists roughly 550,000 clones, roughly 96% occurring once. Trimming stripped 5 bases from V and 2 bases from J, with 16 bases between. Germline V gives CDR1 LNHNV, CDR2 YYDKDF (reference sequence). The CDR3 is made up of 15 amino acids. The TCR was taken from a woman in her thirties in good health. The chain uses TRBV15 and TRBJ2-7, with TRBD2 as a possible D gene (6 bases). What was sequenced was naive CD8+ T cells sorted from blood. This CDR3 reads CATSPGLMGTYEQYF. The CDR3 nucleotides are TGTGCCACCAGCCCCGGACTAATGGGCACCTACGAGCAGTACTTC.